What follows are 2 T cell receptor beta chains derived from one specimen sequenced in a study of T-cell reconstitution after alpha-beta-depleted transplantation in children. The authors prepared the TCRbeta library with unique molecular identifiers. TCRdb re-called the PCR reads with MiXCR, one entry per CDR3 protein. The sample lists almost 250,000 distinct CDR3 sequences, roughly 25% occurring once. Sequencing used PBMCs, obtained before TCRalphabeta/CD19-depleted stem cell transplant. These receptors were taken from a girl aged 2 to 9 with Fanconi anemia, due to receive a stem cell transplant.

The gene calls are TRBV7-9 and TRBJ2-1, with no clear D. CDR3 length: 10 amino acids. The V end was cut by 6 bases, the J end by 7 bases, with 4 bases between. From germline, CDR1 is SEHNR and CDR2 FQNEAQ (reference sequence). CDR3 protein: CASSMNEQFF. The CDR3 DNA sequence: TGTGCCAGCAGTATGAATGAGCAGTTCTTC.

This clonotype was observed at least ten times. The chain combines TRBV29-1 with TRBJ2-7; the D gene is possibly TRBD1 (5 bases). Germline-derived CDR1 and CDR2 are SQVTM and ANQGSEA. The CDR3 consists of 12 residues. The V and J ends lost 4 bases and 4 bases respectively, with 11 bases between them. The DNA of the CDR3 is TGCAGCGTTGGGGCTAGGGGATACGAGCAGTACTTC. Translating it yields CSVGARGYEQYF.